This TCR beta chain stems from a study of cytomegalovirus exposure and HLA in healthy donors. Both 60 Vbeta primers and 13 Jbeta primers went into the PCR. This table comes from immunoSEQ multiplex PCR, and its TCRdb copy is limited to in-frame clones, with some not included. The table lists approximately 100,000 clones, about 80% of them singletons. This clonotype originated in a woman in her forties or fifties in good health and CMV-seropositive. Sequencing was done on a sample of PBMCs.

The CDR3 loop reads CSVEGLETQYF. CDR3 DNA: TGCAGCGTTGAGGGGCTCGAGACCCAGTACTTC. This chain connects TRBV29-1 to TRBJ2-5, with D possibly matching TRBD1 (5 bases). Trimming stripped 3 bases from V and 5 bases from J, with 7 bases between. CDR3 length: 11 residues. CDR1 is SQVTM, CDR2 ANQGSEA, per germline.